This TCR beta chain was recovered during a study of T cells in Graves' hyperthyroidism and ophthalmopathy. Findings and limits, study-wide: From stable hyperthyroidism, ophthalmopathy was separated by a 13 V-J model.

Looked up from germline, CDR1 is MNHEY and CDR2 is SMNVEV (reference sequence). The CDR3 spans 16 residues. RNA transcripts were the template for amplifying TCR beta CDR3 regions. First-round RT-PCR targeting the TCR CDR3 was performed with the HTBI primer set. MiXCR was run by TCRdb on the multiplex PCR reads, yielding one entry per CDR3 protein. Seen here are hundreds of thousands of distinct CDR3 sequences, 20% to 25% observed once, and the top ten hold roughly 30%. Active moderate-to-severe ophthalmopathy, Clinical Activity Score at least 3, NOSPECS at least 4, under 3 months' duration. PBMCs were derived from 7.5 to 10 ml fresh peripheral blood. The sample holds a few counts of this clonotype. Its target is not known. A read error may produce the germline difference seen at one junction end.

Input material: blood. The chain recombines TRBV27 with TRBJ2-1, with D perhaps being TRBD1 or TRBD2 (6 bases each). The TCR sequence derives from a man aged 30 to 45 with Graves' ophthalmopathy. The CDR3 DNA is TGTGCCAACAGTTTCGGGTGGGGGGCCTCCCGCAATGAGCAGTTCTTC. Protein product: CANSFGWGASRNEQFF.